Presented here are 6 T cell receptor beta chains from one specimen sequenced in a study of T-cell reconstitution after alpha-beta-depleted transplantation in children (TCRdb year 2016). What the treatment or condition label conveys for this sample: allogeneic hematopoietic cell transplantation with graft depleted of TCRalphabeta T cells and CD19 B cells. The library came from PCR. For sequencing, an Illumina HiSeq 2500 was employed. Molecular barcoding was employed in the preparation of TCR libraries, with unique molecular identifiers being used to normalize TCRbeta repertoire quantification. TCRdb applied fastp at Q25 and MiXCR to the public reads, then kept only in-frame beta chains. Each entry is one CDR3 protein sequence, shown with its most common DNA and genes. This sample is represented by about 200,000 distinct CDR3 sequences; roughly 7.1% of them were singletons. 5% to 6.5% of the sample belongs to the ten largest clones.

Sequences were derived from PBMCs, sampled before TCRalphabeta/CD19-depleted stem cell transplant. All receptors derive from a boy aged 2-9 years with acute lymphoblastic leukemia, due to receive a stem cell transplant.

This clonotype was observed a few times. The rearrangement joins TRBV28 to TRBJ2-7; D gene unclear. CDR1 and CDR2 from the germline V gene are MDHEN and SYDVKM. V lost 3 bases, J lost 1 base, and 7 bases lay in between. The CDR3 loop spans 13 amino acids. As DNA, the CDR3 is TGTGCCAGCAGTTTTAGTCTTTCCTACGAGCAGTACTTC. Translation: CASSFSLSYEQYF.

This clonotype was counted between two and nine times. The chain combines TRBV7-6 with TRBJ2-2; a possible D gene is TRBD2 (6 bases). CDR3 length equals 15 residues. Germline-derived CDR1 and CDR2 are SGHVS and FNYEAQ. V lost 10 bases, J lost 0 bases, and 15 bases lay in between. The CDR3 loop reads CATREAGANTGELFF. CDR3 in DNA: TGTGCCACCCGGGAAGCGGGCGCGAACACCGGGGAGCTGTTTTTT.

This clonotype was seen ten or more times. This chain joins TRBV29-1 and TRBJ2-7, with 10 bases fitting TRBD1. The CDR3 totals 15 residues. Germline V gene lookup returns CDR1 SQVTM and CDR2 ANQGSEA. The V segment lost 6 bases and the J segment 3 bases; nucleotides outside the gene matches: 11. The DNA for the CDR3 is TGCAGCGTGGAACCTGACAGGGGGCGATTCTACGAGCAGTACTTC. This gives the protein CSVEPDRGRFYEQYF.

This clonotype was observed at least ten times. V usage is TRBV6-5 and J usage is TRBJ1-6; tentative D call: TRBD1 (6 bases). Between the trimmed V and J ends, which lost 6 bases and 7 bases, there was a span of 13 bases. CDR1 is MNHEY and CDR2 is SVGAGI in the germline V gene. The CDR3 totals 14 residues. Here the CDR3 reads CASRNGGQNSPLHF. The CDR3 coding sequence is TGTGCCAGCAGAAATGGGGGCCAAAATTCACCCCTCCACTTT.

This clonotype was observed at least ten times. The chain links TRBV29-1 to TRBJ2-7; TRBD2 matches 11 bases. J lost 3 bases, V lost 6 bases, and 4 bases had no gene match. The CDR3 has 13 residues. Per germline, CDR1 SQVTM and CDR2 ANQGSEA. Here the CDR3 reads CSVGTSGFYEQYF. The DNA of the CDR3 is TGCAGCGTGGGGACTAGCGGATTCTACGAGCAGTACTTC.

The rearrangement uses TRBV11-2 and TRBJ2-1; TRBD2 agrees at 12 bases. Germline V gene lookup returns CDR1 SGHAT and CDR2 FQNNGV. V dropped 3 bases and J dropped 10; count of bases not matched to a gene: 13. This CDR3 contains 17 residues. CDR3 sequence (DNA): TGTGCCAGCAGCTTGGGCCTAGCGGGGGGGAGGCGGGGAGAGCAGTTCTTC. Protein: CASSLGLAGGRRGEQFF.